The entry below gives a single TCR beta chain sequence along with its context. These data come from a study of blood T cell repertoires in COVID-19. Study-wide context: Acute and convalescent COVID-19 specimens originated in the United States, Italy and Spain.

Germline CDR1 SGHKS, CDR2 YYEKEE (reference sequence). CDR3 size: 13 residues. Trimming stripped 2 bases from V and 2 bases from J, with 6 bases between. Per the study methods: The authors estimated nucleated cell counts from reference gene primer amplification. Some clones are missing from TCRdb's copy, which holds only in-frame ones; the method was immunoSEQ multiplex PCR. D and trimming were read from the DNA, whereas the V and J calls and clone size are those reported in that table. This repertoire shows about 89,000 clones, 75% to 85% found once; its top ten account for roughly a fifth. The sequence derives from a woman older than 75 with acute or convalescent COVID-19. The V and J genes are TRBV5-5 and TRBJ2-3; possibly TRBD2 for D (5 bases). Sequenced material: peripheral blood. CDR3 DNA: TGTGCCAGCAGCTTAGGACTCACAGATACGCAGTATTTT. This translates into CASSLGLTDTQYF.